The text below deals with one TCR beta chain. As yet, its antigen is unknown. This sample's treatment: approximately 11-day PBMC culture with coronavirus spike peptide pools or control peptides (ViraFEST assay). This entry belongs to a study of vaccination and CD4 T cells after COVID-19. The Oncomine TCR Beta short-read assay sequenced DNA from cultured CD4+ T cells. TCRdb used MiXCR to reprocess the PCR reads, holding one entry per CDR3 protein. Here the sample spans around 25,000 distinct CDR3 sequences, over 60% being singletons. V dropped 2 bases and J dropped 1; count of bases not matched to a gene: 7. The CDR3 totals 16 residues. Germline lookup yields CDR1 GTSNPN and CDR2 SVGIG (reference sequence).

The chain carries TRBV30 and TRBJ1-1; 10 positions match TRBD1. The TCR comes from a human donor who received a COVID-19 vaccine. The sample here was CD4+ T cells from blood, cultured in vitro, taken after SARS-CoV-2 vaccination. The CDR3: CAWSPGTGARNTEAFF. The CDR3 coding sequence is TGTGCCTGGAGTCCTGGGACAGGGGCAAGGAACACTGAAGCTTTCTTT.